In its sample, the clone carrying this TCR beta chain was seen once. Time point of the sample: blood 2 weeks post-SBRT. Stated treatment: 15 Gy SBRT to primary tumor, nephrectomy 4 weeks later. Germline loops: CDR1 SNHLY, CDR2 FYNNEI. There are 13 residues in the CDR3. The V segment lost 6 bases and the J segment 7 bases; nucleotides outside the gene matches: 8. Here immunoSEQ multiplex PCR was the method, and the copy in TCRdb shows in-frame clones only, minus some. The repertoire holds almost 50,000 clones, with less than 85% as singletons. The sample originates from a study of radiation and T cells in renal cell carcinoma.

V is TRBV2 and J is TRBJ1-2; 7 nucleotides agree with TRBD1. This specimen was blood, taken from a patient whose treatment included radiotherapy and nephrectomy. The TCR sequence derives from a woman in her seventies with renal cell carcinoma. The CDR3 loop reads CASRAVAGGGYTF. The CDR3 DNA reads as TGTGCCAGCAGGGCGGTGGCAGGGGGTGGCTACACCTTC.